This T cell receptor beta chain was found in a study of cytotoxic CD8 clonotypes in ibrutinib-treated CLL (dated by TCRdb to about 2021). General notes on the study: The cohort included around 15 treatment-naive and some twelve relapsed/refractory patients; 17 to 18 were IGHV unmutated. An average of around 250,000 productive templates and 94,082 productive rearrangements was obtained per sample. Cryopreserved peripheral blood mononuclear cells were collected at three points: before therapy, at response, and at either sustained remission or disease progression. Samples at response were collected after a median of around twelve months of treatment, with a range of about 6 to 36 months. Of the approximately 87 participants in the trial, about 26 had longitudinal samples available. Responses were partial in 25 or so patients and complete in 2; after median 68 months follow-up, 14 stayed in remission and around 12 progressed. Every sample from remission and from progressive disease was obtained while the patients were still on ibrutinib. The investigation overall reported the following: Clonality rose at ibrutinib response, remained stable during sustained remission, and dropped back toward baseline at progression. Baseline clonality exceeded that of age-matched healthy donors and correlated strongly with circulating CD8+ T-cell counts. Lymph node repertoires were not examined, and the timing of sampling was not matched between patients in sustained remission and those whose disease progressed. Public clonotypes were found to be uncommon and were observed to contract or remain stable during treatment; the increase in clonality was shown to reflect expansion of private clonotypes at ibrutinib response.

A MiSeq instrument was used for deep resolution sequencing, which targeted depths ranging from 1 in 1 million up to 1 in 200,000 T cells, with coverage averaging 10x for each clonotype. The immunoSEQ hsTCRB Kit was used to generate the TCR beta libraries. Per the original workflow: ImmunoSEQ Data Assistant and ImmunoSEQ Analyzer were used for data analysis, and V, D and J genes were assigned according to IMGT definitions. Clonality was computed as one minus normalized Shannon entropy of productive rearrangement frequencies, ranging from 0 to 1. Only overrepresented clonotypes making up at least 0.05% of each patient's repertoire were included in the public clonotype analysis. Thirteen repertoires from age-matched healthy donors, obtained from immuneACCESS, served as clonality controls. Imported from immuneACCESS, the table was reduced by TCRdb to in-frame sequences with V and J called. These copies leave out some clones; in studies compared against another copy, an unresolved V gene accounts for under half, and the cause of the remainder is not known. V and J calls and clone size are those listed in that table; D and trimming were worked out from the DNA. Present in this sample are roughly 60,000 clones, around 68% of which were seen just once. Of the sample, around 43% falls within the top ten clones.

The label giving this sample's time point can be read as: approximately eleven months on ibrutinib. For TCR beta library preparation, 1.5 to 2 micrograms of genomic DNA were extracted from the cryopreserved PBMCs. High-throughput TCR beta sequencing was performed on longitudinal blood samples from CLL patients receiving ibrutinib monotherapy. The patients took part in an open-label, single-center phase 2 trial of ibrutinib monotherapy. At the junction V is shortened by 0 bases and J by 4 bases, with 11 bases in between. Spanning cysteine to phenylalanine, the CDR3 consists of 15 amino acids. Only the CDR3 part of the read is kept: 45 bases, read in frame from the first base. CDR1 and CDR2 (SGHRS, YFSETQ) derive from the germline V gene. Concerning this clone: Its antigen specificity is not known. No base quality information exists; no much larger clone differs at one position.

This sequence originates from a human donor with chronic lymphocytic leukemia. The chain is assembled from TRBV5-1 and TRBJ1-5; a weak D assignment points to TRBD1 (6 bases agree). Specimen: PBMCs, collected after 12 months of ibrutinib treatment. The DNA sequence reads TGCGCCAGCAGCTTGGACAGGGTTTGGAATCAGCCCCAGCATTTT. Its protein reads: CASSLDRVWNQPQHF.